This T cell receptor (beta chain) derives from a study of T cell responses to AZD1222 COVID-19 vaccine (dated by TCRdb to 2020 to 2022). Looking at the study overall: TCR sequencing covered over 230 trial participants: 200 to 220 given two doses of AZD1222 and 26 given two doses of MenACWY control vaccine. Trial participants were enrolled into age subgroups of 18-55, 56-69 and 70-plus years, which contained around 150, 29 and 61 TCR-sequenced participants, respectively. What the study reported, not specific to this receptor: After two AZD1222 doses, both the breadth and the depth of spike-specific TCRs were significantly higher than at day 0 and than in MenACWY recipients. Participants were mostly white British and included more females than males, and it was suggested by the authors that clonal diversity may have been underestimated. Only six AZD1222 recipients were SARS-CoV-2 seropositive at baseline, limiting conclusions about previously exposed vaccinees. The 56-69-year group was small, and its depth increase did not reach significance, likely because of low power. No day 14 peak-response samples were available, so repertoires were characterized only after the peak T cell response. CD4 TCRs associated with the vaccine covered the entire spike protein, and the dominant responses were in regions 160-218 and 743-854. Reportedly, almost half of the unique spike-specific TCRs recognized epitopes lying outside the regions that are mutated in the B.1.351 and B.1.1.7 variants.

Sequences SGHTA (CDR1) and FQGNSA (CDR2) are obtained from the germline V gene. The CDR3 starts with the cysteine, ends with the phenylalanine, and has 11 residues. The retained sequence is limited to the CDR3, 33 bases, with the frame set at the first base. The junction carries 7 bases between V and J, which are trimmed by 1 base and 10 bases respectively. With regard to this clone: The antigen this receptor binds is unknown. There are no base qualities to consult, and no much larger clone falls within one base.

The CDR3 regions of human TCRbeta chains were analyzed by immunosequencing. Under the source paper's analysis protocol: TCRs in the repertoires were compared against a reference library of SARS-CoV-2-specific TCRs that had been generated with the MIRA antigen-specificity platform. Breadth was defined as the fraction of unique TCRs that were SARS-CoV-2-associated, and depth was defined as the fraction of total T cells that were SARS-CoV-2-associated. Using the MIRA data, every spike-specific TCR was mapped to the spike region that the TCR reacted to and assigned to either a CD4 or a CD8 class. Log10-transformed breadth and depth values were compared by one-way ANOVA with Sidak's multiple comparisons tests. TCRdb holds this immuneACCESS table with in-frame rearrangements only. Some clones are missing; in checked studies, unresolved V genes explain under half, and the rest has no known cause. From that table come the V and J calls and clone size; the DNA was used to work out D and trimming. The sample data list roughly 120,000 clones, and 88% of these were observed just once. The ten largest clonotypes hold 3.5% to 4% of the sample.

The time point label of this sample denotes: about 28 days (+/-7) after the second vaccine dose. AZD1222 recipients whose second dose came at about 4 weeks and those whose second dose came at about 12 weeks were combined into one group, since spike-specific TCR depth and breadth did not differ between the two schedules. Vaccinee samples were obtained from the UK trials COV001 and COV002, which included a single-blind randomized controlled phase 2/3 trial of AZD1222 (ChAdOx1 nCoV-19) in healthy adults. For TCRbeta chain sequencing, PBMC samples were collected from trial participants at day 0 and at day 28 after the second dose.

The chain links TRBV7-2 with TRBJ2-5; the D gene cannot be named for sure. The source is an adult who received the AZD1222 COVID-19 vaccine. The material was peripheral blood, obtained 28 days after the second AZD1222 dose. In nucleotide form, the sequence is TGTGCCAGCAGCTTAGTGACCTTCCAGTACTTC. Its translation is CASSLVTFQYF. Beyond the CDR3, the reference TRBV7-2 and TRBJ2-5 genes provide the residues; the full variable domain reads: GAGVSQSPSNKVTEKGKDVELRCDPISGHTALYWYRQSLGQGLEFLIYFQGNSAPDKSGLPSDRFSAERTGGSVSTLTIQRTQQEDSAVYLCASSLVTFQYFGPGTRLLVL.